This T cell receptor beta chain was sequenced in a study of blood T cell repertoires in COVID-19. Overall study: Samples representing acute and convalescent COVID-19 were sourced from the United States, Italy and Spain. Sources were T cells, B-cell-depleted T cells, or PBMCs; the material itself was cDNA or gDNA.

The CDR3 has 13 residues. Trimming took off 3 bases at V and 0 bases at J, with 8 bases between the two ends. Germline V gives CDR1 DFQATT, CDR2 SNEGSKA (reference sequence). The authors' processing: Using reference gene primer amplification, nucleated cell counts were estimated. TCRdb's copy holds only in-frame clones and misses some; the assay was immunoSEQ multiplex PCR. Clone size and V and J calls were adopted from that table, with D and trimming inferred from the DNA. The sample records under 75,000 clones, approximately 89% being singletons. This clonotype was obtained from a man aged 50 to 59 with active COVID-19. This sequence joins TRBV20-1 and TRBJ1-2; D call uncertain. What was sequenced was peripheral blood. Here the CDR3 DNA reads TGCAGTGCTAGTCAGAACGCTAACTATGGCTACACCTTC. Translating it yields CSASQNANYGYTF.